The sample holds a few counts of the clone carrying this T cell receptor beta chain. Enrolled through a virtual design, the participants were between 18 and 89 years of age and came from under 25 US areas. The data were produced by immunoSEQ multiplex PCR, yet TCRdb's version contains in-frame clones alone and is incomplete. The table shows about 270,000 clones, with 90% occurring only once. This record belongs to a study of blood T cell repertoires in COVID-19. Study background: Sites in the United States, Italy and Spain provided acute and convalescent COVID-19 samples. Sources were T cells, B-cell-depleted T cells, or PBMCs; the material itself was cDNA or gDNA.

The V gene's germline CDR1 is SGHTA and CDR2 FQGTGA. V lost 3 bases and J 6 bases, leaving 14 bases between the germline ends. The CDR3 is 14 amino acids. Sequenced input: PBMCs or T cells enriched from blood (not recorded which). The gene calls are TRBV7-3 and TRBJ1-1; TRBD1 is a possible D gene (6 bases). The sequence derives from a woman aged 30 to 39 with acute COVID-19. This CDR3 reads CASSLNTGRSEAFF. The DNA of the CDR3 is TGTGCCAGCAGCTTGAATACAGGGCGTTCTGAAGCTTTCTTT.